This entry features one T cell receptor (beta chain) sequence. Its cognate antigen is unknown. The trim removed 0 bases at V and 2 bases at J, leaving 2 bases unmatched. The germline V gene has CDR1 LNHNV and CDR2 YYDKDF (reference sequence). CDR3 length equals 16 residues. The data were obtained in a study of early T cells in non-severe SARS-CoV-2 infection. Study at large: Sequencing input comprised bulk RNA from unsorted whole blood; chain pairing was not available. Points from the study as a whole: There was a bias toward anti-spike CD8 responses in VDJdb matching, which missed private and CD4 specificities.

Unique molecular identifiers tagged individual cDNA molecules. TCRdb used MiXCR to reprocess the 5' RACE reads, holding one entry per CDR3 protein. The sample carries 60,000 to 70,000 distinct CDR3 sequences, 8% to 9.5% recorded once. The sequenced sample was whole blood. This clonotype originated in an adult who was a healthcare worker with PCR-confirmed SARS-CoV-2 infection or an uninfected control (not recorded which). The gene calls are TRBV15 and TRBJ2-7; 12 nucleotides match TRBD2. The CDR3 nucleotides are TGTGCCACCAGCAGAGATCCTAGCGGGAGGGCCTACGAGCAGTACTTC. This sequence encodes CATSRDPSGRAYEQYF. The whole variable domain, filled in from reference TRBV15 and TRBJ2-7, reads DAMVIQNPRYQVTQFGKPVTLSCSQTLNHNVMYWYQQKSSQAPKLLFHYYDKDFNNEADTPDNFQSRRPNTSFCFLDIRSPGLGDTAMYLCATSRDPSGRAYEQYFGPGTRLTVT.